This T cell receptor beta chain was retrieved from a study of vaccination effects on CD4 cells after COVID-19. As concerns this clone: Antigen specificity is unknown.

V trimming: 7 bases; J trimming: 7 bases; junction bases outside the gene matches: 10. Germline V gene lookup returns CDR1 SGHRS and CDR2 YFSETQ. The CDR3 contains 14 residues. Using viral peptide pools, the ViraFEST assay grew out antigen-specific CD4+ T cells prior to sequencing. The authors isolated CD4+ T cells after around 9 days of culture. Two-dose vaccination with either BNT162b2 or mRNA-1273 was given to the participants. Testing of the vaccine recipients showed negative nucleocapsid antibodies and no prior SARS-CoV-2 infection. Some clones are missing from TCRdb's copy, which holds only in-frame ones; the method was immunoSEQ multiplex PCR. The table shows tens of thousands of clones, with 82% occurring only once.

This chain connects TRBV5-1 to TRBJ1-2; 10 bases agree with TRBD1. Sample: CD4+ T cells from PBMCs cultured with HCoV-NL63 spike peptides, taken after COVID-19 vaccination. This TCR was recovered from a human donor who received a COVID-19 vaccine. Some clones in this sample may be carry-over from other donors' samples. The DNA of the CDR3 is TGCGCCAGCGCGTTACCGACAGGGGGCTTTGGCTACACCTTC. Translation gives CASALPTGGFGYTF.